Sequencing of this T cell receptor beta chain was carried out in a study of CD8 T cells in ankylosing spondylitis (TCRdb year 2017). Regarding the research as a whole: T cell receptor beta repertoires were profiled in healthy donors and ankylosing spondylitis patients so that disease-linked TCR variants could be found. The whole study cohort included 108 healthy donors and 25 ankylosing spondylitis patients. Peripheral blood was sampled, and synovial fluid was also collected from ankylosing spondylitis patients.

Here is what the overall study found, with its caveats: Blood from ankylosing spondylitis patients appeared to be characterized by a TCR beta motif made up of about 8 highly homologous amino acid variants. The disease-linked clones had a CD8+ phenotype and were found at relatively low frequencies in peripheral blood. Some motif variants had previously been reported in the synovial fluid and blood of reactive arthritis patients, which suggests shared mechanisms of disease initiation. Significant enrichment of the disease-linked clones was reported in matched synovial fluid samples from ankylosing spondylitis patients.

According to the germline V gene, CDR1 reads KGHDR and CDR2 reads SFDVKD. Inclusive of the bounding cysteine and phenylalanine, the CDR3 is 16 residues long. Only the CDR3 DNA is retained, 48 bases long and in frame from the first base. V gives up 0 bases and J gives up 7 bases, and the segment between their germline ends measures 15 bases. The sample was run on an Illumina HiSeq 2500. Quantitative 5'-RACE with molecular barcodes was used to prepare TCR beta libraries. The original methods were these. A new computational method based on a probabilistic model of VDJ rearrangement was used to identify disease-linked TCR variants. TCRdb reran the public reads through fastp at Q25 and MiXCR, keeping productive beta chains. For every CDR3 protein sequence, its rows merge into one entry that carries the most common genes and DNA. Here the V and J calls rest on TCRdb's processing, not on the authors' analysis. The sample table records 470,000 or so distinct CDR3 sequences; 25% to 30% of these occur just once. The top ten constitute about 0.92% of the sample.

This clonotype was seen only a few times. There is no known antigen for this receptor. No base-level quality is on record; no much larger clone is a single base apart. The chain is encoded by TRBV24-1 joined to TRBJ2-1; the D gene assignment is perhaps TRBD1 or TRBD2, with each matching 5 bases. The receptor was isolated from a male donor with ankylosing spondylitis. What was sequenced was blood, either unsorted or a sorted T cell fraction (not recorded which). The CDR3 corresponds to CATSDLSDTGKNEQFF. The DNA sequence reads TGTGCCACCAGTGATTTGTCGGACACGGGAAAGAATGAGCAGTTCTTC.